This T cell receptor (beta chain) was sequenced during a study of cytomegalovirus exposure and HLA in healthy donors (dated by TCRdb to about 2017). About the investigation overall: In an earlier analysis of roughly 590 of the donors, around 300 Gb of sequence data and 117 million unique TCR beta sequences from approximately 180 million T cells were reported. About 300 gigabases of sequencing data and approximately 85 million unique TCR sequences were included in an early release covering roughly 600 HLA-typed donors. Of the 398 genotyped donors, 75% to 85% were placed in the genetic ancestry cluster associated with self-reported Caucasian donors. The study aimed to test whether signatures of past pathogen exposure could be identified by cataloging public T cell receptors. The T cell repertoires of around 670 subjects were profiled by immunosequencing and related to cytomegalovirus serostatus. In addition to the first cohort of hundreds of subjects, a separate validation cohort of some 120 different subjects was used. The study combined high-throughput TCR immunosequencing, statistical association of individual TCRs with disease status, and machine learning to predict cytomegalovirus infection status. A later analysis re-examined previously published TCR beta repertoires from over 500 donors and added high-resolution HLA genotyping to investigate patterns of TCR occurrence. Rather than using new phenotypic data, the later analysis identified candidate immune exposures from TCR beta sequences and from how often those sequences occurred across donors. An earlier analysis of 500 to 750 of the donors applied high-throughput TCR beta sequencing to assess whether each TCR beta V gene segment acted as functional or pseudogenic. Donor age, sex, ethnicity and CMV serostatus were compiled alongside the repertoire data. In a later genetic analysis, genome-wide SNP genotypes for about three fifths of the roughly 670 donors were used, and that subset was treated as a discovery cohort. Every repertoire in the discovery cohort had been generated on one and the same sequencing platform. Both class I and class II loci were covered by HLA typing, at four-digit resolution. Typing coverage varied by locus: roughly 629-640 donors for A, B, C, DRB1 and DQB1; roughly 560 for DQA1; approximately 570 for DPA1; approximately 450 for DPB1. About five DR-DQ haplotypes were treated as single units for association and clustering because of strong linkage in the cohort. Among over 350 genotyped donors of the cohort, an average of approximately 230,000 unique TCR beta nucleotide sequences were sequenced per donor, roughly a sixth of them non-productive.

V lost 2 bases and J lost 1 base; the stretch between them is 6 bases long. The CDR3 starts with the cysteine, ends with the phenylalanine, and has 13 residues. Kept here is only the CDR3 DNA, which spans 39 bases and is read in frame from base 1. Looking up the germline V gene (reference sequence) yields CDR1 SGHKS and CDR2 YYEKEE. Remarks on this clone: The target of this receptor is not known. Qualities for individual bases were not recorded, and no much larger clone is one base off.

The cohort comprised 550 to 700 healthy bone marrow donors. At the time of sampling, all cohort members were nominally healthy, though unrecorded immune exposures were likely present. The donor was CMV seronegative and belonged to the group of 352 seronegative cohort members. Each donor provided a peripheral blood sample, and peripheral blood mononuclear cells were used for TCR beta sequencing. The Qiagen DNeasy Blood Extraction Kit was used to extract genomic DNA from the blood cell samples. Results the study describes overall, beyond this receptor: A further reported finding was that TCR beta sequences accurately predicted the HLA-A and HLA-B alleles for most subjects in the first cohort. Assigning TCR associations to individual alleles was difficult when HLA alleles, especially DR and DQ, strongly co-occurred. Roughly uniform sequencing depth across donors was assumed in presence/absence analyses, although this assumption may not hold. In an earlier analysis of approximately 590 of the donors, most TCR beta V segments appeared in productive rearrangements about 87% or about 30% of the time, broadly matching IMGT annotations. A few of the identified cytomegalovirus-associated TCR beta chains were confirmed in vitro to be specific for cytomegalovirus antigens. In a later analysis, TCR association rates were found to vary across HLA loci, with the most associated TCRs seen for DRB1 alleles and the fewest for HLA-C alleles. According to a later genetic analysis, donors in an Asian-associated ancestry cluster had fewer N-insertions in productive TCRs than the approximately 630-donor mean. Several of the top co-occurrence clusters appeared to be linked to parvovirus B19, influenza, CMV and Epstein-Barr virus, according to a later analysis. Specific HLA alleles were associated with roughly 16,000 TCR beta sequences at a false discovery rate of 0.05 in a later analysis. An association between a missense DCLRE1C variant and V-gene and J-gene trimming of TCR beta chains was found in a later genetic analysis and replicated in an independent cohort. Correlated functional status among segregating V segments might reflect linkage disequilibrium, but an unknown experimental factor could not be ruled out. Because HLA typing was missing for some donors at each locus, association tests included only the typed subset. In both the original and validation cohorts, the classifier was reported to diagnose cytomegalovirus status with high specificity and sensitivity. Only TCR beta chains were sequenced in this cohort, and the absence of alpha or paired-chain data limited detectable features. In a later analysis, HLA-associated TCR beta chains were found to be more clonally expanded and to have lower generation probabilities than equally common non-associated chains. Across donors, most TCR sequences were observed very rarely, whereas some public TCRs were present in many individuals. The authors suggested that the approach could potentially be generalized to other disease states and immunological phenotypes. A cluster of highly shared sequence variants was judged likely to be a technical artifact of the sequencing pipeline. Immune exposure information for the cohort was limited to CMV serostatus. Because counts were too low, around 17 rarely observed V segments, including chromosome 9 orphons, were left out of the earlier analysis of approximately 500 of the donors. Some IMGT-functional V segments, including TRBV6-2 and TRBV6-3, could not be distinguished by the 87-base-pair reads and were therefore excluded. In a later analysis, most CMV-associated TCR beta chains were found to appear HLA-restricted, with HLA associations seemingly driven largely by CMV exposure. In the study, about 150 TCR beta chains were listed as associated with cytomegalovirus.

The receptor library was made with the immunoSEQ multiplex PCR assay. For the multiplex PCR, a mixture combining 60 forward primers for TCR Vbeta segments and 13 reverse primers for TCR Jbeta segments was used. The CDR3 region of rearranged TCR beta genes was amplified from genomic DNA by a multiplex PCR assay. Amplified TCR beta libraries were sequenced as 87-base-pair reads on the Illumina HiSeq System. The paper's processing steps were these. Across the 700 or so repertoires, a later analysis counted 60 million to 90 million unique TCR beta chains, around 11 million of which were shared by at least two donors. Raw reads were error-corrected and collapsed into unique sequences by a nearest-neighbor algorithm in which closely related sequences were merged to remove PCR and sequencing errors. To assign V, D and J gene segments, CDR3 sequences were aligned to IMGT reference sequences. For a sequence to be retained, at least a six-nucleotide match to both a V gene segment and a J gene segment was required. A rearrangement counted as productive if the CDR3 had no stop codons and remained in frame with V and J, and every other rearrangement counted as non-productive. CDR3 was defined by IMGT convention, running from the second conserved V-encoded cysteine to the conserved J-encoded phenylalanine. In an earlier analysis of more than 550 of the donors, sequences lacking an unambiguous match to a single V gene segment were excluded. In an earlier analysis of several hundred of the donors, V segments were called functional above 56.7% productive rearrangements and were called segregating when the between-donor standard deviation exceeded 5%. To diagnose cytomegalovirus status from the catalog of TCR beta chain sequences, a statistical classification framework was built. In a later analysis, TCR nucleotide sequences were compared against IMGT/GENE-DB human TR gene sequences so that V and J genes could be assigned. Using the TCRdist pipeline, a later analysis assigned CDR3 sequences along with most-parsimonious VDJ recombination scenarios. In a later analysis, every TCR beta chain was defined by the combination of its CDR3 amino acid sequence and its V-gene family, and reads without a unique V-gene family were dropped. In a later analysis, 450 to 600 highly shared, low-generation-probability nucleotide sequences were removed to address suspected cross-contamination and a sequencing artifact. In a later analysis, a clonal expansion index was calculated for each public chain from normalized within-repertoire ranks of inferred template counts. In a later analysis, generation probabilities were computed using a VDJ recombination model fitted to out-of-frame rearrangements, and the results were checked against IGoR. Hypergeometric tests were used in a later analysis to score TCR-TCR, TCR-HLA and TCR-CMV co-occurrence, with a repertoire-size bias correction applied to the TCR pairs. To estimate false discovery rates, a later analysis permuted the HLA or CMV assignments 20 times. In a later analysis, co-occurring TCRs were grouped with DBSCAN, and TCRdist sequence similarity was added when clustering was performed within HLA-allele-positive subsets. Co-occurrence clustering excluded repertoires with fewer than 30,000 or more than 120,000 public chains, plus five with anomalous nucleotide sharing. TCRdb obtained this table from immuneACCESS and retained in-frame rearrangements with V and J assigned. These tables miss some clones; where compared with another copy, unresolved V genes account for less than half of the shortfall, and the remainder is unexplained. That table furnishes V, J and clone size, whereas the DNA furnished D and trimming. The sample table contains about 82,000 clones; only one count was recorded for about 77% of them. 3.3% of the sample goes to the ten largest clones.

The receptor chain draws on TRBV5-5 and TRBJ1-1; perhaps TRBD1 is the D gene, with 5 bases matching. Sample: PBMCs. The TCR was taken from a man aged 45-65 years in good health and CMV-seronegative. The nucleotides are TGTGCCAGCAGCTTCGGACAGAACACTGAAGCTTTCTTT. Its product reads: CASSFGQNTEAFF.